These 15 T cell receptor beta chains share one sample of origin, sequenced in a study of T cells after yellow fever vaccination. TCRdb redid the calling of the 5' RACE reads with MiXCR, one entry per CDR3 protein. Here the sample spans more than 90,000 distinct CDR3 sequences, more than 5.5% being singletons. Sequenced here: CD4+ T cells sorted from PBMCs, sampled about 41 days after the first yellow fever vaccination. The source of these receptors is a young man who received the YFV17D yellow fever vaccine.

This clonotype was picked up many times. Relative to the germline gene, one junction end is altered; a read error may explain this. The chain links TRBV4-2 to TRBJ1-2, with unresolved D. Germline-derived CDR1 and CDR2 are LGHNA and YNFKEQ. This CDR3 comprises 13 residues. The DNA of the CDR3 is TGTGCCAGCAGCACCAGTCCGGAGACTACGGCTTACTTC. Translating gives CASSTSPETTAYF.

This clonotype was observed at least ten times. This chain links TRBV20-1 with TRBJ2-6; D gene unclear. CDR3 length: 18 residues. Germline lookup yields CDR1 DFQATT and CDR2 SNEGSKA (reference sequence). V lost 5 bases to trimming and J lost 2 bases, with 22 bases between them. CDR3 nucleotides: TGCAGTGCTTCCAATAGACCCCTCTTGAGAGCTGGGGCCAACGTCCTGACTTTC. Residues: CSASNRPLLRAGANVLTF.

Details on this clonotype: One base away lies a much larger clone, so this may be a sequencing read error. The V call is TRBV20-1, the J call TRBJ1-3, with D unclear. The germline gives CDR1 DFQATT, CDR2 SNEGSKA (reference sequence). Trimming left V 1 base short and J 5 bases short, with 12 bases between. This CDR3 has 14 amino acids. Here the CDR3 reads CSARVQLARNTIYF. In DNA form, the CDR3 reads TGCAGTGCTAGAGTGCAGTTAGCTCGAAACACCATATATTTT.

At least ten counts were recorded for this clonotype. The DNA for the CDR3 is TGTGCCAGCAGCGTGGGGGGGGCGTTCAACACTGAAGCTTTCTTT. Translated, it gives CASSVGGAFNTEAFF. The chain has TRBV28 and TRBJ1-1; the D gene is possibly TRBD1 (6 bases). Germline assignment: CDR1 MDHEN and CDR2 SYDVKM. The CDR3 spans 15 residues. Trimming removed 6 bases at V and 2 bases at J, with 16 bases between.

This chain connects TRBV2 to TRBJ2-5; possible D gene TRBD2, 6 bases. Trimming left V 8 bases short and J 6 bases short, with 22 bases between. This CDR3 region has 15 residues. Germline loops: CDR1 SNHLY, CDR2 FYNNEI. In DNA, the CDR3 is TGTGCCAGCGGGCCAGGGACTCTGTCGGGGAAGACCCAGTACTTC. Protein sequence: CASGPGTLSGKTQYF. Based on the CDR3 plus reference TRBV2 and TRBJ2-5, the full variable domain is EPEVTQTPSHQVTQMGQEVILRCVPISNHLYFYWYRQILGQKVEFLVSFYNNEISEKSEIFDDQFSVERPDGSNFTLKIRSTKLEDSAMYFCASGPGTLSGKTQYFGPGTRLLVL.

This clonotype turned up a few times. The chain uses TRBV20-1 and TRBJ1-5, with TRBD1 as a possible D gene (5 bases). The germline CDR1 and CDR2 sequences are DFQATT and SNEGSKA (reference sequence). Trimming shortened V by 4 bases and J by 2 bases, and 15 bases separated the two germline ends. This CDR3 is 15 amino acids long. Here the CDR3 DNA reads TGCAGTGCTAAAAAGGGGCGCCTCGGCAATCAGCCCCAGCATTTT. Protein sequence: CSAKKGRLGNQPQHF.

The chain uses TRBV5-1 and TRBJ2-5; D uncertain. CDR1 and CDR2 (germline): SGHRS, YFSETQ. The CDR3 contains 15 residues. The V end lost 2 bases, the J end lost 2 bases, and 13 bases lay between the germline ends. CDR3 bases: TGCGCCAGCAGCTTTGGCTCCCCGCTACAAGAGACCCAGTACTTC. This encodes CASSFGSPLQETQYF.

This clonotype was observed at least ten times. The chain employs TRBV10-2 and TRBJ2-7, with 11 bases lining up with TRBD2. CDR1 is WSHSY and CDR2 is SAAADI in the germline V gene. CDR3 size: 14 residues. The J segment lost 3 bases and the V segment lost 6 bases, leaving 4 bases of the junction unmatched. The CDR3 spells CASRTSGVLYEQYF. The CDR3 DNA sequence: TGCGCCAGCAGGACTAGCGGGGTTCTCTACGAGCAGTACTTC.

There are many counts of this clonotype. CDR3 protein: CTSSQDRGAGTREQYV. CDR3 DNA: TGCACCAGCAGCCAAGATCGAGGGGCTGGCACAAGGGAGCAGTACGTC. The V gene is TRBV1, the J gene TRBJ2-7; the D call TRBD1 from the table was never checked on the DNA. TRBV1 is a pseudogene segment. The CDR3 sequence is 16 residues long.

Here the CDR3 reads CSVGIGQGGEQPQHF. CDR3 nucleotides: TGCAGCGTGGGGATAGGACAGGGGGGGGAACAGCCCCAGCATTTT. The chain combines TRBV29-1 with TRBJ1-5, with TRBD1 identical over 10 bases. The CDR3 length is 15 residues. The germline V gene encodes CDR1 SQVTM and CDR2 ANQGSEA. Trimming cost V 6 bases and J 7 bases; bases outside gene matches: 12. Combining the CDR3 with reference TRBV29-1 and TRBJ1-5 gives the whole variable domain SAVISQKPSRDICQRGTSLTIQCQVDSQVTMMFWYRQQPGQSLTLIATANQGSEATYESGFVIDKFPISRPNLTFSTLTVSNMSPEDSSIYLCSVGIGQGGEQPQHFGDGTRLSIL.

This clonotype was counted at least ten times. The J gene is TRBJ2-5, the V gene TRBV7-6; 7 nucleotides line up with TRBD1. The CDR3 runs to 17 residues. The junction had 19 bases not matched to a gene; V was cut back by 7 bases and J by 5 bases. The germline CDR1 and CDR2 sequences are SGHVS and FNYEAQ. The chain's CDR3 is CASNHIRDRGYRETQYF. DNA of the CDR3: TGTGCCAGCAACCACATCCGGGACAGAGGATACAGGGAGACCCAGTACTTC. The variable domain in full, completed from reference TRBV7-6 and TRBJ2-5, reads GAGVSQSPRYKVTKRGQDVALRCDPISGHVSLYWYRQALGQGPEFLTYFNYEAQQDKSGLPNDRFSAERPEGSISTLTIQRTEQRDSAMYRCASNHIRDRGYRETQYFGPGTRLLVL.

This clonotype was recorded many times. The chain joins TRBV4-1 to TRBJ2-7; D unresolved. V lost 2 bases, J lost 0 bases, and 11 bases lay in between. The CDR3 totals 15 residues. The germline V gene encodes CDR1 MGHRA and CDR2 YSYEKL. CDR3 DNA: TGCGCCAGCAGCCAAAGTGCGGCCGACTCCTACGAGCAGTACTTC. This gives the protein CASSQSAADSYEQYF.

This clonotype was counted ten times or more. The genes are TRBV12-3 or TRBV12-4 and TRBJ1-2, with 9 bases lining up with TRBD1. CDR3 size: 14 residues. Trimming took 5 bases from V and 4 from J; bases not matched to a gene: 5. CDR3: CASSPTGGPYGYTF. CDR3 bases: TGTGCCAGCAGTCCGACAGGGGGGCCCTATGGCTACACCTTC.

The gene calls are TRBV11-2 and TRBJ2-3; TRBD2 matches 8 bases. The V gene end was trimmed by 5 bases and the J gene end by 2 bases; junction bases not matched to a gene: 15. The CDR3 is made up of 18 amino acids. The germline gives CDR1 SGHAT, CDR2 FQNNGV. CDR3 nucleotides: TGTGCCAGCAGCCTCATTTCTAGGGTTAGCGGGGTCACAGATACGCAGTATTTT. This gives the protein CASSLISRVSGVTDTQYF.

This clonotype was observed many times. V usage is TRBV2 and J usage is TRBJ2-7, with D uncertain. Trimming removed 4 bases from V and 3 bases from J, with 13 bases in between. The CDR3 runs to 14 residues. From germline, CDR1 is SNHLY and CDR2 FYNNEI. The CDR3 DNA reads TGTGCCAGCAGTGTTTCCCGGCAGGTCTACGAGCAGTACGTC. Its translation: CASSVSRQVYEQYV.